The source of this T cell receptor (beta chain) is a study of T-cell reconstitution after alpha-beta-depleted transplantation in children. Researchers prepared the TCRbeta library using unique molecular identifiers, the study reports. From the PCR reads, TCRdb called clonotypes with MiXCR, one entry per CDR3 protein. The data show a few hundred thousand distinct CDR3 sequences, roughly 9.5% seen once. This clonotype has only a few counts. This sequence originates from a human donor who donated a stem cell graft to a child with SCID. Sequencing used PBMCs from the stem cell graft donor, obtained from the stem cell graft.

CDR3 DNA sequence: TGTGCCAGCAGCACCGAGGGGGAAGTGAGCTCCTACAATGAGCAGTTCTTC. Protein product: CASSTEGEVSSYNEQFF. The chain has TRBV7-8 and TRBJ2-1; a possible D gene is TRBD1 (6 bases). V was trimmed by 5 bases and J by 0 bases, leaving 17 bases between them. Germline V gene lookup returns CDR1 SGHVS and CDR2 FQNEAQ. The CDR3 is 17 residues long.